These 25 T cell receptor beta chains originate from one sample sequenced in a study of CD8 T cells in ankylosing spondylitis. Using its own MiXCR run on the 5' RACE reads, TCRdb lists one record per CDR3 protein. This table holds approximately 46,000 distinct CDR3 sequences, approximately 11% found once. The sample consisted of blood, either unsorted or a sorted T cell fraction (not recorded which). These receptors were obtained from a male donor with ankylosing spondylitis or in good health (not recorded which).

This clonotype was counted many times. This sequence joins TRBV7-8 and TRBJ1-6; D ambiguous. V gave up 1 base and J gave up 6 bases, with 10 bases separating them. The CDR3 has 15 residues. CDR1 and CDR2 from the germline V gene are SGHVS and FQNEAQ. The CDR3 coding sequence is TGTGCCAGCAGCTTAGAATCGGGCCTTAATTCACCCCTCCACTTT. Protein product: CASSLESGLNSPLHF.

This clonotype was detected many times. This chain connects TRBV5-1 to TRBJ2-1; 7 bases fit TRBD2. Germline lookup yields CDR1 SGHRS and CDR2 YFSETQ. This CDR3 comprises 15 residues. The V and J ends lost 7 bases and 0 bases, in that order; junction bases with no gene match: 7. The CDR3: CASVAGTDSYNEQFF. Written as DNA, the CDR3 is TGCGCCAGCGTAGCGGGCACCGACTCCTACAATGAGCAGTTCTTC.

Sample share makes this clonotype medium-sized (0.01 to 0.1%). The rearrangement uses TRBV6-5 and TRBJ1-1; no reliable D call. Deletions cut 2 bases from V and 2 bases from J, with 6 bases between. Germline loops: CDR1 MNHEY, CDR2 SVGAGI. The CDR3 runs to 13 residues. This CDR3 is CASSYGPNTEAFF. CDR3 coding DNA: TGTGCCAGCAGTTACGGACCAAACACTGAAGCTTTCTTT.

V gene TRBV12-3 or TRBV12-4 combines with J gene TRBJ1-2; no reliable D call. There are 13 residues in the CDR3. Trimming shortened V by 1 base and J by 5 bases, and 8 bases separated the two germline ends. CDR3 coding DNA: TGTGCCAGCAGTTTAGGGTCCCTTTATGGCTACACCTTC. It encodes CASSLGSLYGYTF.

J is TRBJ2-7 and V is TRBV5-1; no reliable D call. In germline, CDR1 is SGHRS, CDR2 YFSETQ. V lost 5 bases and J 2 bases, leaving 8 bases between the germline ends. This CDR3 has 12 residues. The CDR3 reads CASRDRTYEQYF. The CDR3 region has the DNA TGCGCCAGCAGGGACCGAACCTACGAGCAGTACTTC.

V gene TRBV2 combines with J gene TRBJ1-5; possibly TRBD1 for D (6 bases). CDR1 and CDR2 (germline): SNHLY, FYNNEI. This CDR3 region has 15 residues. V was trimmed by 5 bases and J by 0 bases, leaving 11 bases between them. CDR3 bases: TGTGCCAGCAGTCTACAGGGTCCTAGCAATCAGCCCCAGCATTTT. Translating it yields CASSLQGPSNQPQHF.

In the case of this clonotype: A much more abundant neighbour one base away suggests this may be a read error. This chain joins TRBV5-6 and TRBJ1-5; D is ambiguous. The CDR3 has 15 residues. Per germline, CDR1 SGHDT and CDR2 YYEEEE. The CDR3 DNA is TGTGCCAGCAGCTTGCGGGGAGTGAGCAATCAGCTCCAGCATTTT. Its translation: CASSLRGVSNQLQHF.

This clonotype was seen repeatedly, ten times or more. The CDR3 reads CASSDLADRENYGYTF. The CDR3 nucleotides are TGTGCCAGCAGTGACCTCGCCGACAGGGAAAACTATGGCTACACCTTC. This sequence joins TRBV2 and TRBJ1-2; 7 nucleotides align to TRBD1. Germline-derived CDR1 and CDR2 are SNHLY and FYNNEI. The CDR3 runs 16 residues. V lost 3 bases and J lost 2; bases outside the gene matches: 9.

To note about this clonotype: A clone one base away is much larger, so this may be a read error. The CDR3 reads CSAGGTYKQYF. In DNA form, the CDR3 reads TGCAGTGCCGGCGGGACATACAAGCAGTACTTC. This rearrangement joins TRBV20-1 to TRBJ2-7; D is tentatively TRBD1 or TRBD2 (6 bases each). The CDR3 is made up of 11 amino acids. V was shortened by 6 bases and J by 8 bases, with 14 bases between the two germline ends. In germline, CDR1 is DFQATT, CDR2 SNEGSKA (reference sequence).

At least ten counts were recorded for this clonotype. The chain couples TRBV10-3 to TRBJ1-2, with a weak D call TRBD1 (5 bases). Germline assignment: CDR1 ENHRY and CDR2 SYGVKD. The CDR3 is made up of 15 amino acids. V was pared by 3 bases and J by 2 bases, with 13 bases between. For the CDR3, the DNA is TGTGCCATCAGTGATCCAGGGACTTACAACTATGGCTACACCTTC. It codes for CAISDPGTYNYGYTF.

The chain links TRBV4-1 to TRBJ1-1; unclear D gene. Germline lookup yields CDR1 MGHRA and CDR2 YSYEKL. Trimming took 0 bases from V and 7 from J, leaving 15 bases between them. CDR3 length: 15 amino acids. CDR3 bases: TGCGCCAGCAGCCAAGATATGTCGCAGTTTTTTGAAGCTTTCTTT. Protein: CASSQDMSQFFEAFF.

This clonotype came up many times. The CDR3 loop is CASSMLQGPTYEQYF. The CDR3 DNA reads as TGCGCCAGCAGCATGTTACAGGGGCCTACCTACGAGCAGTACTTC. This chain uses TRBV5-1 with TRBJ2-7; 7 bases align to TRBD1. CDR1 is SGHRS and CDR2 is YFSETQ in the germline V gene. This CDR3 spans 15 amino acids. V shed 4 bases and J 2 bases; nucleotides not matched to a gene: 9.

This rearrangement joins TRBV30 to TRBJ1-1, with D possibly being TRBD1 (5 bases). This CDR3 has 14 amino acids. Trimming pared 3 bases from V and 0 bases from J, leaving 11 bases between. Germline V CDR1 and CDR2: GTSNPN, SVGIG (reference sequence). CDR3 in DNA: TGTGCCTGGAGGGGGACCCCAATGAACACTGAAGCTTTCTTT. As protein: CAWRGTPMNTEAFF.

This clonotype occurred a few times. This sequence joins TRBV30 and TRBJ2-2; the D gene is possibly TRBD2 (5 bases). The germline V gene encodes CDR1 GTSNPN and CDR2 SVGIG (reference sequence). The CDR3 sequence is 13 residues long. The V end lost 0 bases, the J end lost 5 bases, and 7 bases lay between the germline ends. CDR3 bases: TGTGCCTGGAGTGTGCCGGGGACCGGGGAGCTGTTTTTT. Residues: CAWSVPGTGELFF. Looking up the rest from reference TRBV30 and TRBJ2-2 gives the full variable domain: SQTIHQWPATLVQPVGSPLSLECTVEGTSNPNLYWYRQAAGRGLQLLFYSVGIGQISSEVPQNLSASRPQDRQFILSSKKLLLSDSGFYLCAWSVPGTGELFFGEGSRLTVL.

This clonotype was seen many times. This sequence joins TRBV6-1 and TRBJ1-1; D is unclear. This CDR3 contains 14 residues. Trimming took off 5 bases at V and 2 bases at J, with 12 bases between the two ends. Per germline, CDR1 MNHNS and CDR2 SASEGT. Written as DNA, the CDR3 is TGTGCCAGCAGTCCGTCCCAGGTTAACACTGAAGCTTTCTTT. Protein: CASSPSQVNTEAFF.

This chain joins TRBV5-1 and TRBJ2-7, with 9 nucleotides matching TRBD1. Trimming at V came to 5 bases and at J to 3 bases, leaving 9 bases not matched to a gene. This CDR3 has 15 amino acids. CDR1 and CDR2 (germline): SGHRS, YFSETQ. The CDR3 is CASRPRTGDDYEQYF. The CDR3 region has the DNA TGCGCCAGCAGGCCCAGGACAGGGGACGACTACGAGCAGTACTTC.

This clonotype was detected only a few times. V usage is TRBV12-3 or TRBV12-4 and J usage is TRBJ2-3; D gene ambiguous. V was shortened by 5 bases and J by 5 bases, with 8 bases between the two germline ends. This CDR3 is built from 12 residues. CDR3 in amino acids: CASSGKGDTQYF. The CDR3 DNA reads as TGTGCCAGCAGTGGCAAGGGAGATACGCAGTATTTT.

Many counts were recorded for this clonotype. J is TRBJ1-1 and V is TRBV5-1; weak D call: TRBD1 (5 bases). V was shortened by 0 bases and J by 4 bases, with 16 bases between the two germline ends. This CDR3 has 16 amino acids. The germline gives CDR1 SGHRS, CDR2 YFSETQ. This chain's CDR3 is CASSLAQGFLSTEAFF. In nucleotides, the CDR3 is TGCGCCAGCAGCTTGGCCCAGGGCTTTCTGAGCACTGAAGCTTTCTTT.

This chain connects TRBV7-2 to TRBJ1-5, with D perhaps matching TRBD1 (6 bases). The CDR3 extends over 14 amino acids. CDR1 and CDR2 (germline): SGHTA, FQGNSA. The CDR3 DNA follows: TGTTCGAGTAGGGGGGCAGGTAACAATCAGCCCCAGCATTTT. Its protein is CSSRGAGNNQPQHF.

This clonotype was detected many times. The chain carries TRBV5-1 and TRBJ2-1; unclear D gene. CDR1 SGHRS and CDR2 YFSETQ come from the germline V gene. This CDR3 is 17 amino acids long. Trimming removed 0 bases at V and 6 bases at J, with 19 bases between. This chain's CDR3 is CASSLAGPISTGNEQFF. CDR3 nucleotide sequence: TGCGCCAGCAGCTTGGCTGGACCCATCTCCACCGGCAATGAGCAGTTCTTC.

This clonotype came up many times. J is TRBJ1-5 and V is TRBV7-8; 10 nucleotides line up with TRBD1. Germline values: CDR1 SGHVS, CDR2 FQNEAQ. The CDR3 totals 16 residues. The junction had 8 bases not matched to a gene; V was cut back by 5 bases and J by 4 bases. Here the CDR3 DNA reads TGTGCCAGCAGCCCCGACAGGGGGCGGCTTAATCAGCCCCAGCATTTT. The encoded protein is CASSPDRGRLNQPQHF.

The CDR3 sequence: CASRSEGYQPQHF. CDR3 nucleotide sequence: TGTGCCAGCAGATCGGAGGGTTACCAGCCCCAGCATTTT. The chain uses TRBV12-3 or TRBV12-4 and TRBJ1-5; D remains unclear. Trimming left V 6 bases short and J 7 bases short, with 13 bases between. CDR3 size: 13 residues.

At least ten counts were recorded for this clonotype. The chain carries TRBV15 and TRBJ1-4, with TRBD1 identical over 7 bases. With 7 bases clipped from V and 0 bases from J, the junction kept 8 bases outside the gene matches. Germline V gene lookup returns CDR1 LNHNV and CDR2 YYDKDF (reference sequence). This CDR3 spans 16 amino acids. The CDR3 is CATNRTGLSTNEKLFF. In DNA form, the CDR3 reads TGTGCCACCAACAGGACAGGATTATCAACTAATGAAAAACTGTTTTTT.

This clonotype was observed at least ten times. Here the CDR3 reads CASSQDLGNQPQHF. The CDR3 DNA reads as TGTGCCAGCAGCCAAGATTTGGGGAATCAGCCCCAGCATTTT. The chain employs TRBV3-1 and TRBJ1-5; D unclear. Trimming stripped 0 bases from V and 4 bases from J, with 7 bases between. Germline loops: CDR1 LGHDT, CDR2 YNNKEL (reference sequence). CDR3 length equals 14 residues.

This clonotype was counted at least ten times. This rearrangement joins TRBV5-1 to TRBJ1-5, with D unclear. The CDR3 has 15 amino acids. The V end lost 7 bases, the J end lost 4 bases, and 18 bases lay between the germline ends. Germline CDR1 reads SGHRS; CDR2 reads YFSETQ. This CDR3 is CASDCYAGRNQPQHF. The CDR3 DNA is TGCGCCAGCGACTGTTACGCTGGGCGAAATCAGCCCCAGCATTTT.